One and the same sample provided the 23 T cell receptor beta chains below, sequenced in a study of shared clonotypes between healthy human individuals. Clones were sequenced by immunoSEQ multiplex PCR, and TCRdb holds only the in-frame ones, with some missing. In the table there are under 1,100,000 clones, roughly 75% of which are singletons. Sequencing input: memory CD4+ T cells sorted from blood. The subset was: CD45RA-negative fraction. These receptors were taken from a man younger than 35 in good health.

This clone showed up just a few times. The rearrangement joins TRBV5-1 to TRBJ1-4, with 7 positions matching TRBD1. The CDR3 consists of 14 residues. The V gene end was trimmed by 4 bases and the J gene end by 4 bases; junction bases not matched to a gene: 4. Germline lookup yields CDR1 SGHRS and CDR2 YFSETQ. The CDR3 region is CASSQGQLNEKLFF. The DNA of the CDR3 is TGCGCCAGCAGCCAGGGACAGCTTAATGAAAAACTGTTTTTT.

The genes are TRBV15 and TRBJ1-1, with a tentative D call TRBD1 (5 bases). The CDR3 sequence is 14 residues long. V was pared by 0 bases and J by 6 bases, with 11 bases between. CDR1 is LNHNV and CDR2 is YYDKDF in the germline V gene (reference sequence). The CDR3 here is CATSRDRGVSEAFF. The CDR3 nucleotides read TGTGCCACCAGCAGAGATCGAGGGGTTTCTGAAGCTTTCTTT.

This sequence joins TRBV6-5 and TRBJ1-1; TRBD1 might be the D (5 bases). Germline CDR1 reads MNHEY; CDR2 reads SVGAGI. CDR3 length equals 15 residues. Trimming left V 6 bases short and J 1 base short, with 15 bases between. In DNA, the CDR3 is TGTGCCAGCAGAAAGGACACACTCACGAACACTGAAGCTTTCTTT. It yields the protein CASRKDTLTNTEAFF.

This rearrangement joins TRBV28 to TRBJ1-5; TRBD1 aligns across 9 bases. The CDR3 runs to 15 residues. Germline V gene data show CDR1 as MDHEN and CDR2 as SYDVKM. The trim removed 5 bases at V and 6 bases at J, leaving 8 bases unmatched. The CDR3 is CASSGGGQGRQPQHF. The CDR3 nucleotides are TGTGCCAGCAGTGGGGGGGGACAGGGTCGTCAGCCCCAGCATTTT.

The genes are TRBV21-1 and TRBJ2-1; TRBD2 is the table's D call and was not checked against the DNA. TRBV21-1 is tagged as a pseudogene. The CDR3 spans 17 residues. CDR3 nucleotides: TGTGCCAGCAGCAAAGGATCTAGCGGGGGGACTTACAATGAGCAGTTCTTC. Translation: CASSKGSSGGTYNEQFF.

The rearrangement joins TRBV7-9 to TRBJ2-1; TRBD1 aligns across 9 bases. With 4 bases clipped from V and 2 bases from J, the junction kept 3 bases outside the gene matches. The CDR3 runs to 15 residues. Looked up from germline, CDR1 is SEHNR and CDR2 is FQNEAQ (reference sequence). The CDR3 sequence is CASSSRQGAYNEQFF. The CDR3, as DNA: TGTGCCAGCAGCTCAAGACAGGGGGCCTACAATGAGCAGTTCTTC.

V gene TRBV5-6 combines with J gene TRBJ1-2; D not certain. CDR1 and CDR2 (germline): SGHDT, YYEEEE. The CDR3 is made up of 12 amino acids. Trimming stripped 2 bases from V and 8 bases from J, with 10 bases between. The CDR3 loop reads CASSLKVVGYTF. The CDR3 nucleotides read TGTGCCAGCAGCTTAAAAGTCGTCGGCTACACCTTC.

The chain has TRBV5-1 and TRBJ2-5; 7 bases are shared with TRBD2. Germline-derived CDR1 and CDR2 are SGHRS and YFSETQ. The V and J ends lost 2 bases and 2 bases, in that order; junction bases with no gene match: 6. The CDR3 extends over 15 amino acids. This CDR3 is CASSFDGRNQETQYF. The CDR3 coding sequence is TGCGCCAGCAGCTTCGACGGGAGGAATCAAGAGACCCAGTACTTC.

In this sample, this clone turned up once. The rearrangement uses TRBV11-2 and TRBJ1-1, with D perhaps matching TRBD1 (5 bases). The length of the CDR3 is 14 residues. Germline V gives CDR1 SGHAT, CDR2 FQNNGV. V lost 6 bases and J 1 base, leaving 12 bases between the germline ends. CDR3 sequence (DNA): TGTGCCAGCAGTTCCCGGGGCGGGAACACTGAAGCTTTCTTT. Its translation: CASSSRGGNTEAFF.

This clone showed up just once. CDR3 nucleotides: TGTGCCAGCTCACGAAGACAGGGCCTTAACACAGATACGCAGTATTTT. Translation: CASSRRQGLNTDTQYF. The genes are TRBV18 and TRBJ2-3; 7 bases agree with TRBD1. The ends lost 4 bases at V and 2 bases at J; junction bases unmatched: 9. The CDR3 sequence is 16 residues long. Germline CDR1 and CDR2: KGHSH and LQKENI.

The chain links TRBV6-6 to TRBJ2-7; 7 positions match TRBD1. The CDR3 is made up of 15 amino acids. Germline V gene sequence: CDR1 MNHNY, CDR2 SVGAGI (reference sequence). V was clipped by 5 bases and J by 0 bases; unmatched bases: 7. The CDR3 DNA is TGTGCCAGCAGTAAGCGACAGGGAAGCTCCTACGAGCAGTACTTC. This sequence encodes CASSKRQGSSYEQYF.

The chain joins TRBV30 to TRBJ1-1; D unresolved. The CDR3 length is 13 residues. CDR1 is GTSNPN and CDR2 is SVGIG in the germline V gene (reference sequence). Deletions cut 5 bases from V and 6 bases from J, with 16 bases between. The chain's CDR3 is CAWEGLKGAEAFF. CDR3 DNA sequence: TGTGCCTGGGAAGGACTAAAGGGAGCTGAAGCTTTCTTT.

This chain uses TRBV19 with TRBJ2-7; no clear D gene. Trimming took 5 bases from V and 6 from J, leaving 14 bases between them. Germline V gene sequence: CDR1 LNHDA, CDR2 SQIVND (reference sequence). The CDR3 consists of 13 residues. CDR3 in DNA: TGTGCCAGTAGTGCGGACCGGCGGCTCGAGCAGTACTTC. It is translated as CASSADRRLEQYF.

This sequence joins TRBV6-1 and TRBJ2-7; no definite D call. Trimming removed 1 base from V and 3 bases from J, with 10 bases in between. Looked up from germline, CDR1 is MNHNS and CDR2 is SASEGT. This CDR3 comprises 14 residues. The CDR3, as DNA: TGTGCCAGCAGTGAAGGGGGATTCGGCTACGAGCAGTACTTC. It encodes CASSEGGFGYEQYF.

V usage is TRBV14 and J usage is TRBJ1-1, with a tentative D call TRBD1 (6 bases). The ends were cut back, 6 bases at V and 1 base at J, with 9 bases in the middle. CDR1 SGHDN and CDR2 FVKESK come from the germline V gene. This CDR3 contains 13 residues. CDR3 protein: CASSKDRNTEAFF. In DNA form, the CDR3 reads TGTGCCAGCAGTAAGGACAGGAACACTGAAGCTTTCTTT.

The chain uses TRBV7-2 and TRBJ2-7, with D maybe TRBD2 (6 bases). Germline CDR1 SGHTA, CDR2 FQGNSA. Trimming removed 3 bases at V and 2 bases at J, with 17 bases between. This CDR3 region has 16 residues. DNA for the CDR3: TGTGCCAGCAGCTTCCCCTCAGCTGCGGGGACCTACGAGCAGTACTTC. Translating it yields CASSFPSAAGTYEQYF.

Only a few counts were recorded for this clone. A far larger clone is one nucleotide away, so this likely arose from a read error. The J gene is TRBJ1-5, the V gene TRBV7-2, with D perhaps TRBD1 (5 bases). The CDR3 extends over 13 amino acids. With 1 base removed from V and 6 bases from J, the gap between germline ends came to 7 bases. The germline V gene encodes CDR1 SGHTA and CDR2 FQGNSA. The CDR3 region has the DNA TGTGCCAGCAGCTTAGATGGGGGTCAGCCCCAGCATTTT. Translating it yields CASSLDGGQPQHF.

There are a few counts of this clone. The V call is TRBV10-3, the J call TRBJ1-3; D gene unclear. Per germline, CDR1 ENHRY and CDR2 SYGVKD. The V end was cut by 4 bases, the J end by 0 bases, with 7 bases between. The CDR3 is made up of 14 amino acids. The CDR3 is CAISGPSSGNTIYF. CDR3 bases: TGTGCCATCAGTGGTCCCAGCTCTGGAAACACCATATATTTT.

This chain joins TRBV5-1 and TRBJ2-5, with 8 nucleotides matching TRBD2. The length of the CDR3 is 13 residues. The ends lost 5 bases at V and 2 bases at J; junction bases unmatched: 2. CDR1 and CDR2 from the germline V gene are SGHRS and YFSETQ. In DNA, the CDR3 is TGCGCCAGCAGGGGCGGGGGGCAAGAGACCCAGTACTTC. Amino acids: CASRGGGQETQYF.

This chain links TRBV7-9 with TRBJ1-5, with a possible D match to TRBD1 (5 bases). The CDR3 consists of 16 residues. With 5 bases removed from V and 0 bases from J, the gap between germline ends came to 14 bases. Germline values: CDR1 SEHNR, CDR2 FQNEAQ (reference sequence). The chain's CDR3 is CASSRTTGLSNQPQHF. The DNA of the CDR3 is TGTGCCAGCAGCCGTACTACAGGACTTAGCAATCAGCCCCAGCATTTT.

As regards this clone: The sample carries other DNA sequences with the same CDR3. The rearrangement links TRBV5-1 to TRBJ1-4; TRBD1 might be the D (6 bases). There are 15 residues in the CDR3. Germline V gene data show CDR1 as SGHRS and CDR2 as YFSETQ. Trimming cost V 1 base and J 7 bases, with 14 bases left between them. The DNA of the CDR3 is TGCGCCAGCAGCTTGTCGGGACAAGGGGGTGAAAAACTGTTTTTT. Its translation: CASSLSGQGGEKLFF.

This sequence joins TRBV2 and TRBJ2-2; a possible D gene is TRBD2 (6 bases). The V gene lost 7 bases and the J gene lost 2 bases, with 11 bases spanning the gap. The germline V gene has CDR1 SNHLY and CDR2 FYNNEI. The CDR3 spans 14 residues. The CDR3 DNA reads TGTGCCAGCAAAGCGGGCCATAACACCGGGGAGCTGTTTTTT. Translated: CASKAGHNTGELFF.

The chain recombines TRBV4-1 with TRBJ2-1; 8 positions agree with TRBD1. This CDR3 region has 16 residues. Germline CDR1 and CDR2: MGHRA and YSYEKL. J lost 4 bases, V lost 1 base, and 6 bases had no gene match. DNA of the CDR3: TGCGCCAGCAGCCAAGGGGGCAGGGGGCATTACAATGAGCAGTTCTTC. This translates into CASSQGGRGHYNEQFF.